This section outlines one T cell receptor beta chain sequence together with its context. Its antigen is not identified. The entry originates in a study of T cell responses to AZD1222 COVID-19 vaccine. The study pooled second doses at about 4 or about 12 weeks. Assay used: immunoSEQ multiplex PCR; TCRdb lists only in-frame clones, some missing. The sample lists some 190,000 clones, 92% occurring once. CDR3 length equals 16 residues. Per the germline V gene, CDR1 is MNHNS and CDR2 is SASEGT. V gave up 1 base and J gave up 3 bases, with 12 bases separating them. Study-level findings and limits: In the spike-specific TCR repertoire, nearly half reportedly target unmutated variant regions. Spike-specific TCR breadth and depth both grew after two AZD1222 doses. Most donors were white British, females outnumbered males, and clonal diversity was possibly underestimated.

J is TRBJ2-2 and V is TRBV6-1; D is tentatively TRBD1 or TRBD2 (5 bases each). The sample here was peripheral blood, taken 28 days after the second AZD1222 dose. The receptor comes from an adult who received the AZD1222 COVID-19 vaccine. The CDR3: CASSEVWGRDTGELFF. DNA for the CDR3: TGTGCCAGCAGTGAAGTATGGGGGAGAGACACCGGGGAGCTGTTTTTT.